The entry that follows covers one T cell receptor beta chain sequence. The data were obtained in a study of blood T cell repertoires in COVID-19. Study as a whole: COVID-19 samples from acute and convalescent phases originated in the United States, Italy and Spain. The analysed material was cDNA or gDNA that came from T cells, B-cell-depleted T cells, or PBMCs.

Authors' methods: Cell counts per sample came from amplifying reference gene primers. The data were produced by immunoSEQ multiplex PCR, yet TCRdb's version contains in-frame clones alone and is incomplete. Clone size and the V and J calls come from that table; the DNA yielded D and trimming. The sample holds around 88,000 clones, more than 85% seen once. The trim removed 5 bases at V and 1 base at J, leaving 7 bases unmatched. CDR3 length: 15 residues. The germline V gene encodes CDR1 SGHAT and CDR2 FQNNGV. The chain couples TRBV11-2 to TRBJ1-1; 7 bases align to TRBD1. This clonotype originated in a man in his 60s with acute or convalescent COVID-19. The sample consisted of peripheral blood. CDR3 bases: TGTGCCAGCAGCCAGGAGACAGGGTGGAACACTGAAGCTTTCTTT. This encodes CASSQETGWNTEAFF.